This entry features one T cell receptor beta chain sequence. CDR3 length: 16 residues. J lost 6 bases, V lost 0 bases, and 10 bases had no gene match. Germline V CDR1 and CDR2: LGHNA, YSLEER. The data derive from a study of T cell changes during pregnancy in multiple sclerosis. The data were produced by immunoSEQ multiplex PCR, yet TCRdb's version contains in-frame clones alone and is incomplete. This sample has about 45,000 clones, with approximately 89% found just once. This TCR was sampled from a female donor with multiple sclerosis, enrolled in a pregnancy study. V is TRBV4-3 and J is TRBJ2-7; TRBD2 agrees at 8 bases. Sequencing was performed on CD8+ T cells from peripheral blood mononuclear cells, taken in the second trimester of pregnancy. DNA for the CDR3: TGCGCCAGCAGCCAAGATCTAAGCGGGGGCCCCTCCGAGCAGTACTTC. This gives the protein CASSQDLSGGPSEQYF.